This T cell receptor (beta chain) was retrieved from a study of control samples from healthy donors and cancer patients. Produced via immunoSEQ multiplex PCR; TCRdb's table is partial and in-frame only. The sample contains about 120,000 clones, roughly 90% of which appear only once. Sequencing input: blood. The clonotype comes from a man aged 45-60 years in good health.

CDR3 in DNA: TGTGCCAGCAGGTCGGGACTAGCCAAAAACATTCAGTACTTC. Translated: CASRSGLAKNIQYF. V usage is TRBV2 and J usage is TRBJ2-4, with a possible D match to TRBD2 (6 bases). V was pared by 6 bases and J by 0 bases, with 9 bases between. Germline values: CDR1 SNHLY, CDR2 FYNNEI. There are 14 residues in the CDR3.